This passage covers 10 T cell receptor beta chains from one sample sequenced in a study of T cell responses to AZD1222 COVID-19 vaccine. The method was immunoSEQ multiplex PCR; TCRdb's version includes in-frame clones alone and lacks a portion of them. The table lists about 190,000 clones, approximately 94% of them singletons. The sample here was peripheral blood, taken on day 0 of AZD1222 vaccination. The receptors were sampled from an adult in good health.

CDR3 DNA sequence: TGTGCCAGCAGCGGTAGTGGCAGGGCCTACGAGCAGTACTTC. Its protein is CASSGSGRAYEQYF. This chain connects TRBV9 to TRBJ2-7; D might be TRBD1 (5 bases). Germline V gene sequence: CDR1 SGDLS, CDR2 YYNGEE. V shed 3 bases and J shed 2 bases, with 12 bases lying between them. The CDR3 is made up of 14 amino acids.

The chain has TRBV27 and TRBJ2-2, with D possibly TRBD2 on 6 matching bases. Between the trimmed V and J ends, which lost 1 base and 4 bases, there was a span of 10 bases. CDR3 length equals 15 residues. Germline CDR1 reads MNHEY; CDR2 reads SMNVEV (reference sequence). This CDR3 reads CASSLFGGSTGELFF. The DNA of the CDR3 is TGTGCCAGCAGTTTATTTGGGGGGAGCACCGGGGAGCTGTTTTTT.

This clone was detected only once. CDR3 sequence reads: CASSPPGGNTIYF. The DNA for the CDR3 is TGTGCCAGCAGTCCCCCAGGAGGAAACACCATATATTTT. The chain uses TRBV28 and TRBJ1-3; D is ambiguous. This CDR3 comprises 13 residues. Germline V gene data show CDR1 as MDHEN and CDR2 as SYDVKM. Trimming cost V 5 bases and J 4 bases, with 9 bases left between them.

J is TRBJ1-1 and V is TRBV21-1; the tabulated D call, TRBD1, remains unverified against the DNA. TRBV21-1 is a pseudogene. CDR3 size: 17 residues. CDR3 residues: CASSHRTGTGSGSEAFF. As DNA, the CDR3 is TGTGCCAGCAGCCACCGAACCGGGACAGGGTCGGGATCTGAAGCTTTCTTT.

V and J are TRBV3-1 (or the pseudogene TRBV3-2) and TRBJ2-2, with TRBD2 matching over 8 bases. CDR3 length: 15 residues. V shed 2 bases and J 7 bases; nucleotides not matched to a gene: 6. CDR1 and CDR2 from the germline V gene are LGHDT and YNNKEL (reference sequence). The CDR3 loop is CASSQWREDYGELFF. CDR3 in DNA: TGTGCCAGCAGCCAATGGCGGGAGGATTACGGGGAGCTGTTTTTT.

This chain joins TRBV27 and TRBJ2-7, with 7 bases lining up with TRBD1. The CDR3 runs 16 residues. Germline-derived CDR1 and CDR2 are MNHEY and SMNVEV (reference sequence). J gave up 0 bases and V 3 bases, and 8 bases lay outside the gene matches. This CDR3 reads CASSFRSRDSSYEQYF. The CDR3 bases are TGTGCCAGCAGTTTCCGGAGCCGGGACAGCTCCTACGAGCAGTACTTC.

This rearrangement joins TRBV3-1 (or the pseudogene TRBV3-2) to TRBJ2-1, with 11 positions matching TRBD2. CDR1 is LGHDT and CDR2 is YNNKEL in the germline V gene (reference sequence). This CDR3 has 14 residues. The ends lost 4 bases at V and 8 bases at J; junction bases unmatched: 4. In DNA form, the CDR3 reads TGTGCCAGCAGCCTGATAGCGGGAGGGTATGAGCAGTTCTTC. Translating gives CASSLIAGGYEQFF.

CDR3 nucleotides: TGTGCCAGCAGTGAATTTGGGGCTGGCTACACCTTC. Amino acids: CASSEFGAGYTF. The J gene is TRBJ1-2, the V gene TRBV25-1; weak D call: TRBD1 (5 bases). Germline CDR1 is MGHDK and CDR2 is SYGVNS. This CDR3 comprises 12 residues. V dropped 1 base and J dropped 7 bases, with 7 bases sitting between them.

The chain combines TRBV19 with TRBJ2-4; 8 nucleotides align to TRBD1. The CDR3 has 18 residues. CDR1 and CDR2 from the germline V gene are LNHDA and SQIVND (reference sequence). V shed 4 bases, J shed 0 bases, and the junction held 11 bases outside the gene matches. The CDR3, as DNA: TGTGCCAGTAGTACCCCCACTGGACAGGGTCTAGCCAAAAACATTCAGTACTTC. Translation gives CASSTPTGQGLAKNIQYF.

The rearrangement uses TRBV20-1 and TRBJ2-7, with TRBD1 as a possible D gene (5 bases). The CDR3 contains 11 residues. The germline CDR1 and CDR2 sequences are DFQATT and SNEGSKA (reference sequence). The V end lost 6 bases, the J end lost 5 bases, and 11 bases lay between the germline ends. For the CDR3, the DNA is TGCAGTGCCCCGAAGGGGAACGAGCAGTACTTC. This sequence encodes CSAPKGNEQYF.